A selection of T cell receptor beta chains follows, all from one sample in a study of T cell repertoires in cytomegalovirus infection. TCRdb recomputed calls from the reads with MiXCR, one row per CDR3 protein. The table has fewer than 1,000,000 distinct CDR3 sequences, around a third seen once. Their antigen targets remain unknown. The specimen comprised cultured CD8+ T cells from PBMCs, sampled from culture after CMV antigen stimulation. The source is a human donor in good health (CMV status not recorded). Some clones in this sample may be carry-over from other donors' samples. CDR3s include the opening cysteine and the closing phenylalanine or tryptophan. The D gene is left open where the match is weak. The listing skips clone size in some rows; elsewhere it reads once, few, many or a size class.

abundance	len	v_gene	d_gene	j_gene	CDR3aa	CDR3nt
many	15	TRBV7-8	-	TRBJ2-1	CASSPKPGAYNEQFF	TGTGCCAGCAGTCCTAAGCCGGGGGCCTACAATGAGCAGTTCTTC
-	16	TRBV12-3/TRBV12-4	-	TRBJ2-3	CASSPGTLNPTDTQYF	TGTGCCAGCAGTCCCGGGACTCTCAACCCCACAGATACGCAGTATTTT
many	15	TRBV7-6	-	TRBJ2-1	CASSLGSSSYNEQFF	TGTGCCAGCAGCTTAGGGTCGAGCTCCTACAATGAGCAGTTCTTC
-	15	TRBV20-1	-	TRBJ1-2	CSARQDGYINYGYTF	TGCAGTGCCCGCCAGGACGGATACATTAACTATGGCTACACCTTC
-	16	TRBV27	TRBD2	TRBJ2-3	CATEQTSGGDTDTQYF	TGTGCCACCGAACAGACTAGCGGGGGGGACACAGATACGCAGTATTTT
few	16	TRBV7-9	TRBD2	TRBJ2-3	CASSSRTSGGLYTQYF	TGTGCCAGCAGCTCAAGGACTAGCGGGGGGCTTTATACGCAGTATTTT
-	23	TRBV12-3/TRBV12-4	TRBD1	TRBJ2-2	CASSFKFLGADRGGADYTGELFF	TGTGCCAGCAGTTTTAAGTTTCTCGGAGCGGACAGGGGGGGGGCTGATTACACCGGGGAGCTGTTTTTT
few	13	TRBV10-3	-	TRBJ1-2	CAISRGGNYGYTF	TGTGCCATCAGTCGGGGTGGGAACTATGGCTACACCTTC
-	16	TRBV6-1	-	TRBJ2-2	CASSHDGSFNTGELFF	TGTGCCAGCAGCCACGACGGATCTTTTAACACCGGGGAGCTGTTTTTT
once	15	TRBV29-1	-	TRBJ1-2	CSVEDRQGANYGYTF	TGCAGCGTTGAAGACCGCCAGGGAGCTAACTATGGCTACACCTTC
-	16	TRBV2	-	TRBJ2-1	CASSDPDISRANEQFF	TGTGCCAGCAGTGACCCCGACATCTCGAGAGCCAATGAGCAGTTCTTC
few	14	TRBV7-9	TRBD1	TRBJ2-5	CASSYTGGRETQYF	TGTGCCAGCAGCTATACAGGGGGCCGAGAGACCCAGTACTTC
-	21	TRBV6-5	-	TRBJ1-4	CASSYSSPKGVRGLTNEKLFF	TGTGCCAGCAGTTACTCTTCACCAAAGGGGGTTAGGGGCTTGACTAATGAAAAACTGTTTTTT
-	14	TRBV7-4	-	TRBJ2-1	CASSLAPVYNEQFF	TGTGCCAGCAGCTTAGCGCCGGTTTACAATGAGCAGTTCTTC
-	15	TRBV6-2/TRBV6-3	-	TRBJ1-6	CASSSSGVLNSPLHF	TGTGCCAGCAGTTCGTCAGGGGTGCTTAATTCACCCCTCCACTTT
-	13	TRBV12-3/TRBV12-4	-	TRBJ1-2	CASSLELHYGYTF	TGTGCCAGCAGTTTGGAGCTGCACTATGGCTACACCTTC
-	14	TRBV6-5	-	TRBJ2-2	CASKFEWEVGELFF	TGTGCCAGCAAATTCGAGTGGGAGGTTGGGGAGCTGTTTTTT
few	13	TRBV29-1	-	TRBJ2-2	CSYLDGGTGELFF	TGCAGCTACCTTGACGGAGGCACCGGGGAGCTGTTTTTT
many	13	TRBV7-8	-	TRBJ1-4	CASNSGSNEKLFF	TGTGCCAGCAACTCAGGGTCTAATGAAAAACTGTTTTTT
-	15	TRBV7-9	-	TRBJ1-1	CASSSTGQMNTEAFF	TGTGCCAGCAGCTCAACAGGACAGATGAACACTGAAGCTTTCTTT
few	16	TRBV27	-	TRBJ2-2	CASSFAAGRDTGELFF	TGTGCCAGCAGTTTTGCCGCTGGCAGGGACACCGGGGAGCTGTTTTTT
few	14	TRBV7-8	-	TRBJ2-2	CASSLARGAGELFF	TGTGCCAGCAGCTTAGCAAGGGGTGCCGGGGAGCTGTTTTTT